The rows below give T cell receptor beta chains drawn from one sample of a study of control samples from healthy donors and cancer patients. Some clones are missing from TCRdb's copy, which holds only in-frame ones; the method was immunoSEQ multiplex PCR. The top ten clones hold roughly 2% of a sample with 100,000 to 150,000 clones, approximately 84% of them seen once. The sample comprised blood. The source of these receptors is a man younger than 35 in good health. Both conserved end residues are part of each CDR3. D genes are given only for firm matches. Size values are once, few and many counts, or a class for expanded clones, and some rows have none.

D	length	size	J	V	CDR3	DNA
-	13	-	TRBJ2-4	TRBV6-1	CASSEDRGDIQYF	TGTGCCAGCAGTGAAGACAGAGGGGACATTCAGTACTTC
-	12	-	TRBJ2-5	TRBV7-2	CASSALSQTQYF	TGTGCCAGCAGTGCATTATCGCAGACCCAGTACTTC
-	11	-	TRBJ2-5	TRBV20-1	CSAGGRETQYF	TGCAGTGCTGGGGGGCGAGAGACCCAGTACTTC
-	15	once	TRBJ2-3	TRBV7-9	CASSLDTGISDTQYF	TGTGCCAGCAGCTTAGACACAGGGATATCAGATACGCAGTATTTT
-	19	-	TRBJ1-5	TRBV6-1	CASSVHADPGSYSNQPQHF	TGTGCCAGCAGTGTTCATGCCGACCCGGGAAGCTATAGCAATCAGCCCCAGCATTTT
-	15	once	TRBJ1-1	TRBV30	CAWSVPGKRSPEAFF	TGTGCCTGGAGTGTCCCAGGCAAAAGGAGCCCTGAAGCTTTCTTT
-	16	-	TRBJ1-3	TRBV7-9	CASSLATGSSGNTIYF	TGTGCCAGCAGCCTAGCGACAGGTTCCTCTGGAAACACCATATATTTT
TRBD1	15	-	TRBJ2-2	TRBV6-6	CASRTGQGLTGELFF	TGTGCCAGCAGAACGGGACAGGGGTTGACCGGGGAGCTGTTTTTT
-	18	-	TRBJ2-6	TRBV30	CAWLGHRGSSAGANVLTF	TGTGCCTGGTTGGGCCACAGAGGGTCATCTGCTGGGGCCAACGTCCTGACTTTC
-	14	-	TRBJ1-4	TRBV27	CASSFFSPNEKLFF	TGTGCCAGCAGTTTTTTTAGTCCTAATGAAAAACTGTTTTTT
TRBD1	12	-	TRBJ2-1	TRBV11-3	CASSKGAYEQFF	TGTGCCAGCAGCAAGGGGGCCTATGAGCAGTTCTTC
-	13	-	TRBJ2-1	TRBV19	CASRNFSYNEQFF	TGTGCCAGCCGGAACTTCTCCTACAATGAGCAGTTCTTC
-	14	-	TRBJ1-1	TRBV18	CASSPSGLNTEAFF	TGTGCCAGCTCACCGTCAGGACTGAACACTGAAGCTTTCTTT